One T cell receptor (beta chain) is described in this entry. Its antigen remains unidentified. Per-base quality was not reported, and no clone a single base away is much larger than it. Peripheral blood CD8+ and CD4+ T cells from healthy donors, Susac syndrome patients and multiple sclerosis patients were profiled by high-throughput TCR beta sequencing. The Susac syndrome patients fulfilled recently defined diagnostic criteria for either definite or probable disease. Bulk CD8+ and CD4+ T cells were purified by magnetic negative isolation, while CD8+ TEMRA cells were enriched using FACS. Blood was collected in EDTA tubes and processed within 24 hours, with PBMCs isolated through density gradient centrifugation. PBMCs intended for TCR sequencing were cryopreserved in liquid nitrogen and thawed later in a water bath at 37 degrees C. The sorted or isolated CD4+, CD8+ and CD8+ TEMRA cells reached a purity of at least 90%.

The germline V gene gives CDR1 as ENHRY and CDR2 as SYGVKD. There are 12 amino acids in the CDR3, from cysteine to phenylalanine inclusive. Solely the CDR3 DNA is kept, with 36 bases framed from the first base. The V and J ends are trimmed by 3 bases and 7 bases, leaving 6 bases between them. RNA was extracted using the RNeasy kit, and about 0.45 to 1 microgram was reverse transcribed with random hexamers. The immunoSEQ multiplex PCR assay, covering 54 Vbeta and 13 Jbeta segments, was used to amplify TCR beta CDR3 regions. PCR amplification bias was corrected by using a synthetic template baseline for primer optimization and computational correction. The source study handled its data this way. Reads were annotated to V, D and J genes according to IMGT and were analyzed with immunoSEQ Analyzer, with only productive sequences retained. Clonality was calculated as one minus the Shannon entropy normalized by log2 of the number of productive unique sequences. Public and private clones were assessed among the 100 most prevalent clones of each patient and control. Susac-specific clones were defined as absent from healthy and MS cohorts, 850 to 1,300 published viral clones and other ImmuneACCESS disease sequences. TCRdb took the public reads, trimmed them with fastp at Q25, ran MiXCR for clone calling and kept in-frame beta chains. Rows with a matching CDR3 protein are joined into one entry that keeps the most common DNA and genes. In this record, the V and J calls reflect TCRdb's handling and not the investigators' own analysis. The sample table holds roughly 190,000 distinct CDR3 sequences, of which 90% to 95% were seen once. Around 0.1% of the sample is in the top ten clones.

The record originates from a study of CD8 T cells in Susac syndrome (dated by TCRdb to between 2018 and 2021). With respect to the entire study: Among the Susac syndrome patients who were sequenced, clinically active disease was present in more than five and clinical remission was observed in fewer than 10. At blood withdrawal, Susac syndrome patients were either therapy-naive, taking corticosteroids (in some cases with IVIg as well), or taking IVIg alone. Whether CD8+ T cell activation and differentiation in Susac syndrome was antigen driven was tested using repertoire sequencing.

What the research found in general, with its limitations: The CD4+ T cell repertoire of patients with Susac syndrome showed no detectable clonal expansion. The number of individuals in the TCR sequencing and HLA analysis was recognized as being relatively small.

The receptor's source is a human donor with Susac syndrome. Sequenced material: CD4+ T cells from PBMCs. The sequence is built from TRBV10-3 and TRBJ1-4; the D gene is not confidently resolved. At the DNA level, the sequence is TGTGCCATCAGTGATGTTGGTGAAAAACTGTTTTTT. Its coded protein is CAISDVGEKLFF.